Given below is one T cell receptor beta chain in context. The record originates from a study of CD8+CD57+ T cells in acquired aplastic anemia. Genomic DNA templated the TCR beta VDJ and CDR3 profiling. Via MiXCR, TCRdb re-called the reads, giving one row per CDR3 protein. The sample includes about 58,000 distinct CDR3 sequences, just over 55% seen only once; the top ten take 15% to 20%. The germline gives CDR1 KGHDR, CDR2 SFDVKD. V dropped 9 bases and J dropped 10; count of bases not matched to a gene: 7. The CDR3 contains 12 residues. Previously, flow cytometry had revealed CD8+CD57+ cell expansion in the patients chosen for sequencing.

V gene TRBV24-1 combines with J gene TRBJ1-1; 10 bases are shared with TRBD1. The source material was sorted CD4+, CD8+, or CD8+CD57+ T cells (not recorded which) from PBMCs. The clonotype was recovered from a human donor with aplastic anemia. Written as DNA, the CDR3 is TGTGCCACCGACGGGACAGGGGATGGAGCTTTCTTT. Translation gives CATDGTGDGAFF.